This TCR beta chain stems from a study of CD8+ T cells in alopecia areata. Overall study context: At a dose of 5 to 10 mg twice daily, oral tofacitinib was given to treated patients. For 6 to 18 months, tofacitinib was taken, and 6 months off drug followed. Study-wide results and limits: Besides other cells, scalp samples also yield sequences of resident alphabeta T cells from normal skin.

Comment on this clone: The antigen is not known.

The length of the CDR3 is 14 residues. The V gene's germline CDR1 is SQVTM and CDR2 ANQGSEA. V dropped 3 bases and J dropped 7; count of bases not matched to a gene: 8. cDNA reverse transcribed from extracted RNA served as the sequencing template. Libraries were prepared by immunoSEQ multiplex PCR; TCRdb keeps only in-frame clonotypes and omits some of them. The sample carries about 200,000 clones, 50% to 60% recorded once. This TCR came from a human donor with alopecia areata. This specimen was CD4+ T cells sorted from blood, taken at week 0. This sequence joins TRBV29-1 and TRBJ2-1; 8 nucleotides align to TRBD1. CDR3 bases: TGCAGCGTTGAGTCGCAGGGGGCAAGGAATGAGCAGTTCTTC. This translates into CSVESQGARNEQFF.